The 8 T cell receptor beta chains in this list originate from one sample, sequenced in a study of radiotherapy plus CTLA-4 blockade in lung cancer. Sequencing was performed with immunoSEQ multiplex PCR; in TCRdb, only in-frame clones are kept and a portion is missing. The sample lists approximately 65,000 clones, roughly 80% occurring once. Sample: peripheral blood, taken from a patient treated with radiotherapy plus ipilimumab. The receptors stem from a human donor with non-small cell lung cancer who had a complete response to radiotherapy plus ipilimumab.

This CDR3 is CASSQEGQRLEKLFF. The CDR3 bases are TGCGCCAGCAGCCAAGAGGGACAGAGGCTCGAAAAACTGTTTTTT. The chain joins TRBV4-3 to TRBJ1-4, with 7 bases matching TRBD1. The CDR3 runs 15 residues. Germline V gene lookup returns CDR1 LGHNA and CDR2 YSLEER. V gave up 0 bases and J gave up 8 bases; unmatched junction bases: 6.

This clone has a handful of counts. The V and J genes are TRBV5-4 and TRBJ2-7; D is possibly TRBD1 (6 bases). The CDR3 loop spans 13 amino acids. V lost 4 bases to trimming and J lost 3 bases, with 11 bases between them. CDR1 is SGHNT, CDR2 YYREEE, per germline (reference sequence). CDR3 coding DNA: TGTGCCAGCAGCCAGGGACAACGCTACGAGCAGTACTTC. Amino acids: CASSQGQRYEQYF.

The gene calls are TRBV6-6 and TRBJ1-1, with D perhaps TRBD1 (6 bases). CDR1 is MNHNY and CDR2 is SVGAGI in the germline V gene (reference sequence). This CDR3 region has 14 residues. V lost 0 bases and J 5 bases, leaving 10 bases between the germline ends. CDR3 protein: CASSYSGGGTEAFF. Here the CDR3 DNA reads TGTGCCAGCAGTTACTCAGGGGGAGGGACTGAAGCTTTCTTT.

The rearrangement joins TRBV7-2 to TRBJ2-5, with 7 bases identical to TRBD2. CDR1 and CDR2 (germline): SGHTA, FQGNSA. V dropped 7 bases and J dropped 7; count of bases not matched to a gene: 9. The CDR3 totals 13 residues. CDR3 sequence: CASNGGSGGTQYF. The CDR3 region has the DNA TGTGCCAGCAACGGGGGGTCGGGTGGGACCCAGTACTTC.

This clone occurred a few times. This sequence joins TRBV18 and TRBJ2-2; D remains ambiguous. V was trimmed by 9 bases and J by 6 bases, leaving 8 bases between them. Germline V gives CDR1 KGHSH, CDR2 LQKENI. CDR3 length equals 11 residues. CDR3 loop: CASRVAGELFF. For the CDR3, the DNA is TGTGCCAGTCGGGTGGCCGGGGAGCTGTTTTTT. The full variable domain, rest sourced from reference TRBV18 and TRBJ2-2, is NAGVMQNPRHLVRRRGQEARLRCSPMKGHSHVYWYRQLPEEGLKFMVYLQKENIIDESGMPKERFSAEFPKEGPSILRIQQVVRGDSAAYFCASRVAGELFFGEGSRLTVL.

The gene calls are TRBV19 and TRBJ1-4; the match to TRBD1 covers 8 bases. This CDR3 region has 14 residues. J was trimmed by 7 bases and V by 6 bases; bases with no gene match: 7. Germline values: CDR1 LNHDA, CDR2 SQIVND (reference sequence). CDR3 in amino acids: CASSPTGVGEKLFF. The CDR3 DNA reads TGTGCCAGTAGCCCGACAGGGGTAGGTGAAAAACTGTTTTTT. Looking up the rest from reference TRBV19 and TRBJ1-4 gives the full variable domain: DGGITQSPKYLFRKEGQNVTLSCEQNLNHDAMYWYRQDPGQGLRLIYYSQIVNDFQKGDIAEGYSVSREKKESFPLTVTSAQKNPTAFYLCASSPTGVGEKLFFGSGTQLSVL.

The chain carries TRBV5-1 and TRBJ2-3; TRBD2 aligns across 10 bases. Trimming cost V 2 bases and J 1 base; bases outside gene matches: 4. Germline lookup yields CDR1 SGHRS and CDR2 YFSETQ. This CDR3 is built from 16 residues. The CDR3 sequence: CASSLVGLAGTDTQYF. In DNA form, the CDR3 reads TGCGCCAGCAGCTTAGTCGGACTAGCGGGCACAGATACGCAGTATTTT.

This CDR3 reads CASSIEGTAKNIQYF. The CDR3 DNA reads as TGTGCCAGTAGTATAGAAGGGACAGCCAAAAACATTCAGTACTTC. V and J are TRBV19 and TRBJ2-4; either TRBD1 or TRBD2 may supply D (5 bases each). Germline assignment: CDR1 LNHDA and CDR2 SQIVND (reference sequence). The ends were cut back, 0 bases at V and 0 bases at J, with 6 bases in the middle. The CDR3 extends over 15 amino acids.